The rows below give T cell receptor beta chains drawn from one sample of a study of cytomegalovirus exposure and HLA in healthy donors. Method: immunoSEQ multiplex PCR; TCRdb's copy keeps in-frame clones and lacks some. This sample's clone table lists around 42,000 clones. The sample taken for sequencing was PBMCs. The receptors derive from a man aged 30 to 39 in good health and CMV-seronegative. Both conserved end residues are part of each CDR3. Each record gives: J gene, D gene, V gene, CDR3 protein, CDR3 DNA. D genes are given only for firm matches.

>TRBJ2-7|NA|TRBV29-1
CSVVQGLREQYF
TGCAGCGTTGTCCAGGGACTTCGCGAGCAGTACTTC
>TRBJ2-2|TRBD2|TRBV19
CASSEREGLTGELFF
TGTGCCAGTAGCGAGCGGGAGGGCCTCACCGGGGAGCTGTTTTTT
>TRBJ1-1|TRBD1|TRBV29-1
CSVEEPRTGINTEAFF
TGCAGCGTTGAAGAACCTCGGACAGGGATAAACACTGAAGCTTTCTTT
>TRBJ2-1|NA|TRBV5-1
CASSPDAGLGNEQFF
TGCGCCAGCAGCCCTGATGCGGGACTGGGAAATGAGCAGTTCTTC
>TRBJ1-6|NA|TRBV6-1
CASSDYTGGTLHF
TGTGCCAGCAGTGACTACACCGGGGGGACCCTCCACTTT
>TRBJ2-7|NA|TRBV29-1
CSVLESNEQYF
TGCAGCGTTCTGGAGTCAAACGAGCAGTACTTC
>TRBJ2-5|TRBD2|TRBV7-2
CASVGLAGGETQYF
TGTGCCAGCGTGGGACTAGCGGGAGGAGAGACCCAGTACTTC
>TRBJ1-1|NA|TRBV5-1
CASSLAGAGNTEAFF
TGCGCCAGCAGCTTGGCAGGGGCAGGCAACACTGAAGCTTTCTTT
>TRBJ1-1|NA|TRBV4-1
CASSQGQLGRAEAFF
TGCGCCAGCAGCCAAGGGCAACTAGGGCGGGCTGAAGCTTTCTTT
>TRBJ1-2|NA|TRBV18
CASSKQGDSYGYTF
TGTGCCAGCTCAAAACAGGGAGACAGCTATGGCTACACCTTC
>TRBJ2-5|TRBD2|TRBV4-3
CASSQESVAGRGTQYF
TGCGCCAGCAGCCAAGAATCGGTCGCCGGGAGGGGGACCCAGTACTTC
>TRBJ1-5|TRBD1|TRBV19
CASSPGTGRGRGQPQHF
TGTGCCAGTAGTCCCGGGACAGGGAGAGGAAGGGGGCAGCCCCAGCATTTT
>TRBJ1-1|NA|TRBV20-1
CSASPGNEAFF
TGCAGTGCTAGCCCCGGTAATGAAGCTTTCTTT
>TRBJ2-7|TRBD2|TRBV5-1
CASSSGLQVDEQYF
TGCGCCAGCAGCTCGGGACTACAGGTCGACGAGCAGTACTTC